One sample yielded the 6 T cell receptor beta chains listed below, sequenced in a study of radiation and T cells in renal cell carcinoma. Data came from immunoSEQ multiplex PCR; TCRdb stores just in-frame clones and leaves some out. The sample carries just over 150,000 clones, roughly 87% recorded once. Regarding time point: blood 2 weeks post-SBRT. The sample's treatment: 15 Gy SBRT to primary tumor, nephrectomy 4 weeks later. Sequencing used blood, obtained from a patient whose treatment included radiotherapy and nephrectomy. These receptors all stem from a woman aged 50 to 60 with renal cell carcinoma.

The V and J genes are TRBV4-3 and TRBJ1-3; D is undetermined. Germline CDR1 is LGHNA and CDR2 is YSLEER. The CDR3 length is 14 residues. Trimming stripped 4 bases from V and 2 bases from J, with 9 bases between. In nucleotides, the CDR3 is TGCGCCAGCAGCCGCGGGGAAGCTGGAAACACCATATATTTT. Protein product: CASSRGEAGNTIYF.

In DNA, the CDR3 is TGTGCCAGCAGTCAACTAGCCCCAGTCACAGATACGCAGTATTTT. The encoded protein is CASSQLAPVTDTQYF. The chain recombines TRBV2 with TRBJ2-3; a weak D match, TRBD2 (6 bases). Germline values: CDR1 SNHLY, CDR2 FYNNEI. The CDR3 has 15 residues. V was pared by 5 bases and J by 2 bases, with 14 bases between.

This chain joins TRBV6-5 and TRBJ2-7; tentative D call: TRBD2 (5 bases). The CDR3 runs to 11 residues. V was clipped by 6 bases and J by 9 bases, with 12 bases between them. The germline V gene has CDR1 MNHEY and CDR2 SVGAGI. CDR3 DNA: TGTGCCAGCAGCAACGGGATCCTGCAGTACTTC. As protein: CASSNGILQYF.

The chain joins TRBV7-8 to TRBJ1-4; TRBD1 is a possible D gene (5 bases). Germline lookup yields CDR1 SGHVS and CDR2 FQNEAQ. The ends were cut back, 7 bases at V and 7 bases at J, with 19 bases in the middle. The CDR3 covers 15 residues. DNA for the CDR3: TGTGCCAGCATGAGGGAAGGGGCGTATAGTGAAAAACTGTTTTTT. Translating gives CASMREGAYSEKLFF.

This clone was picked up one time. This chain uses TRBV5-1 with TRBJ1-2, with 9 nucleotides matching TRBD1. J lost 1 base, V lost 4 bases, and 8 bases had no gene match. CDR1 is SGHRS, CDR2 YFSETQ, per germline. The CDR3 extends over 16 amino acids. CDR3: CASSPWTGANNYGYTF. CDR3 bases: TGCGCCAGCAGCCCCTGGACAGGGGCTAATAACTATGGCTACACCTTC.

The chain has TRBV5-1 and TRBJ2-3, with TRBD2 matching over 7 bases. The CDR3 spans 15 residues. CDR1 and CDR2 (germline): SGHRS, YFSETQ. Trimming cost V 5 bases and J 1 base; bases outside gene matches: 7. The CDR3 DNA reads as TGCGCCAGCAGTTCCGGACTAGGGGGCACAGATACGCAGTATTTT. Translating it yields CASSSGLGGTDTQYF.